These 3 T cell receptor beta chains were sequenced from one sample in a study of cytomegalovirus exposure and HLA in healthy donors. The PCR employed 60 Vbeta primers together with 13 Jbeta primers. TCRdb keeps only in-frame clones here, not all; method: immunoSEQ multiplex PCR. The repertoire has 65,000 to 95,000 clones, 78% of them found once; the top ten carry 4.5% to 7%. Sequencing input: PBMCs. These receptors all stem from a male donor in good health and CMV-seropositive.

The rearrangement joins TRBV6-4 to TRBJ2-1; D is perhaps TRBD2 (7 bases). CDR1 is MRHNA and CDR2 is SNTAGT in the germline V gene. This CDR3 region has 14 residues. Trimming cost V 8 bases and J 7 bases, with 18 bases left between them. The CDR3 sequence: CASGEGGASNEQFF. The DNA of the CDR3 is TGTGCCAGCGGGGAGGGGGGGGCCAGTAATGAGCAGTTCTTC.

The genes are TRBV4-2 and TRBJ1-1; weak D call: TRBD1 (5 bases). The V and J ends lost 0 bases and 3 bases respectively, with 5 bases between them. From germline, CDR1 is LGHNA and CDR2 YNFKEQ. This CDR3 region has 13 residues. CDR3 protein: CASSQEGDTEAFF. The CDR3 DNA is TGTGCCAGCAGCCAAGAAGGGGACACTGAAGCTTTCTTT.

This sequence joins TRBV28 and TRBJ1-2, with D perhaps TRBD1 (5 bases). The CDR3 is made up of 13 amino acids. V was pared by 7 bases and J by 4 bases, with 13 bases between. Germline assignment: CDR1 MDHEN and CDR2 SYDVKM. CDR3 coding DNA: TGTGCCAGCAAAACAGGTCAGGTCTATGGCTACACCTTC. As protein: CASKTGQVYGYTF.